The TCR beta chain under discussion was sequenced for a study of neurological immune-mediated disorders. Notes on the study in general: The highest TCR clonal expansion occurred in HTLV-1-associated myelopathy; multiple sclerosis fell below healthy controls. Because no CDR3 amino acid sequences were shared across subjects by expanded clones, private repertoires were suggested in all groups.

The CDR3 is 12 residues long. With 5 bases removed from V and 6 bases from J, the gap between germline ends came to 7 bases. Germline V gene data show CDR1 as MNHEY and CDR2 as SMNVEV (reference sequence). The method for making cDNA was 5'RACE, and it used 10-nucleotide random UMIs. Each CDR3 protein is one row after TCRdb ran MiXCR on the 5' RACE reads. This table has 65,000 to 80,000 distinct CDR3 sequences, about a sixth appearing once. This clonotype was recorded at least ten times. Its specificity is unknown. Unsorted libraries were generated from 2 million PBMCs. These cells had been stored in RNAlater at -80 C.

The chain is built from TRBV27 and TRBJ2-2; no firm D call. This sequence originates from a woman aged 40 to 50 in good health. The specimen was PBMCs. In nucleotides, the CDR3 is TGTGCCAGCAGTCCGCCCGCCGGGGAGCTGTTTTTT. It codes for CASSPPAGELFF.